This T cell receptor beta chain was captured in a study of blood T cell repertoires in COVID-19. Across the study: Sites in the United States, Italy and Spain provided acute and convalescent COVID-19 samples.

Original processing methods: Using reference gene primer amplification, nucleated cell counts were estimated. Using immunoSEQ multiplex PCR, the repertoire was profiled, and TCRdb retains in-frame clones only, with some absent. That table supplies the V and J calls and clone size; D and trimming were determined from the DNA. This sample carries 300,000 to 350,000 clones, about 91% of them seen once, and the ten largest clones take roughly 9.9%. There are 19 residues in the CDR3. Unmatched junction bases numbered 16, after V lost 1 base and J lost 3 bases. Germline-derived CDR1 and CDR2 are MDHEN and SYDVKM. Enrolment of Seattle patients took place during active infection, and they were followed longitudinally.

This rearrangement joins TRBV28 to TRBJ2-3; 7 bases line up with TRBD2. This TCR was sampled from a man under 40 with COVID-19, enrolled during active disease. Material for sequencing was peripheral blood. The CDR3 spells CASSLYFRGGEGETDTQYF. DNA of the CDR3: TGTGCCAGCAGTTTATACTTTAGAGGAGGGGAGGGTGAGACAGATACGCAGTATTTT.